The 11 T cell receptor beta chains reported below all come from one sample, sequenced in a study of T cells in Graves' hyperthyroidism and ophthalmopathy (dated by TCRdb to the late 2010s). Libraries were prepared through multiplex PCR. Sequencing was performed on an Illumina HiSeq 2000. The TCR beta CDR3 regions were amplified from the RNA transcripts. For the first round of RT-PCR on the TCR CDR3, the HTBI primer set was used together with the Qiagen OneStep RT-PCR kit. The public reads were reanalyzed by TCRdb: fastp trimming at Q25, MiXCR alignment, in-frame beta chains only. Entries that share a CDR3 protein sequence are merged under the most common genes and DNA. The sample table shows over 450,000 distinct CDR3 sequences, and over 15% are seen once. The ten most abundant clones make up around 17% of the sample. The sample taken for sequencing was blood. Every receptor here comes from a woman aged 18 to 35 with Graves' ophthalmopathy.

The rearrangement links TRBV29-1 to TRBJ1-2; a weak D match, TRBD1 (6 bases). Germline V gene lookup returns CDR1 SQVTM and CDR2 ANQGSEA. Trimming removed 6 bases at V and 1 base at J, with 15 bases between. The CDR3 spans 14 residues. CDR3 loop: CSVATGTLNYGYTF. The DNA of the CDR3 is TGCAGCGTCGCGACCGGGACACTTAACTATGGCTACACCTTC.

At least ten counts were recorded for this clonotype. CDR3 amino acids: CASSFRGANEKLFF. The CDR3 region has the DNA TGTGCCAGCAGTTTCAGGGGGGCTAATGAAAAACTGTTTTTT. The V gene is TRBV27, the J gene TRBJ1-4, with TRBD1 identical over 7 bases. CDR1 and CDR2 from the germline V gene are MNHEY and SMNVEV (reference sequence). Trimming cost V 3 bases and J 3 bases; bases outside gene matches: 1. The length of the CDR3 is 14 residues.

This clonotype was observed at least ten times. The chain carries TRBV20-1 and TRBJ1-1; 9 bases fit TRBD1. After removal of 2 bases from V and 2 bases from J, the junction contained 6 bases not matched to a gene. CDR1 and CDR2 from the germline V gene are DFQATT and SNEGSKA (reference sequence). This CDR3 contains 15 residues. The DNA of the CDR3 is TGCAGTGCTAGATTGCCGGGACAGGGAAACACTGAAGCTTTCTTT. Its translation is CSARLPGQGNTEAFF.

This clonotype was observed at least ten times. The genes are TRBV20-1 and TRBJ1-1, with no clear D. Germline assignment: CDR1 DFQATT and CDR2 SNEGSKA (reference sequence). The CDR3 extends over 11 amino acids. With 3 bases removed from V and 6 bases from J, the gap between germline ends came to 8 bases. DNA for the CDR3: TGCAGTGCTAGTAAGACTTCTGAAGCTTTCTTT. It encodes CSASKTSEAFF.

This clonotype turned up a few times. This chain uses TRBV7-2 with TRBJ2-7, with a tentative D call TRBD1 (6 bases). The length of the CDR3 is 15 residues. The V gene lost 1 base and the J gene lost 0 bases, with 10 bases spanning the gap. Germline V gene data show CDR1 as SGHTA and CDR2 as FQGNSA. CDR3 sequence reads: CASSLGRGHSYEQYF. The CDR3 bases are TGTGCCAGCAGCTTAGGCAGGGGCCACTCCTACGAGCAGTACTTC.

This clonotype was found many times. The chain carries TRBV20-1 and TRBJ2-1, with D possibly being TRBD2 (5 bases). Germline V gives CDR1 DFQATT, CDR2 SNEGSKA (reference sequence). V was clipped by 6 bases and J by 12 bases, with 15 bases between them. The CDR3 loop spans 11 amino acids. Here the CDR3 reads CSAEGDTGQFF. The CDR3 region has the DNA TGCAGTGCAGAGGGCGACACGGGGCAGTTCTTC.

The J gene is TRBJ2-1, the V gene TRBV20-1; TRBD2 matches at 7 bases. Germline V gene data show CDR1 as DFQATT and CDR2 as SNEGSKA (reference sequence). The junction had 13 bases not matched to a gene; V was cut back by 5 bases and J by 9 bases. This CDR3 is built from 14 residues. The CDR3 loop reads CSAGGGGGGSEQFF. In nucleotides, the CDR3 is TGCAGTGCTGGTGGGGGGGGGGGGGGGAGTGAGCAGTTCTTC.

This clonotype was recorded at least ten times. The chain carries TRBV24-1 and TRBJ1-1; no firm D call. V was trimmed by 4 bases and J by 2 bases, leaving 10 bases between them. Germline V lookup: CDR1 KGHDR, CDR2 SFDVKD. The CDR3 is 14 amino acids. The CDR3 reads CATSDGIHNTEAFF. The CDR3 DNA reads TGTGCCACCAGTGACGGGATACATAACACTGAAGCTTTCTTT.

In its sample, this clonotype was seen many times. The chain links TRBV18 to TRBJ2-7; D perhaps matches TRBD1 (6 bases). V lost 3 bases and J 4 bases, leaving 13 bases between the germline ends. Germline CDR1 is KGHSH and CDR2 is LQKENI. The CDR3 is 14 residues long. The CDR3 DNA reads as TGTGCCAGCTCACCCGGCCAACAGGGATACGAGCAGTACTTC. Protein product: CASSPGQQGYEQYF.

The sample holds many counts of this clonotype. The chain couples TRBV28 to TRBJ1-2; D uncertain. The CDR3 is 16 amino acids. V lost 4 bases, J lost 2 bases, and 17 bases lay in between. The V gene's germline CDR1 is MDHEN and CDR2 SYDVKM. The CDR3 bases are TGTGCCAGCAGTTCCGCCGGGTTTAATTACAACTATGGCTACACCTTC. It yields the protein CASSSAGFNYNYGYTF.

This clonotype has a handful of counts. Given a much more abundant clone one base away, this may be a read error. The chain has TRBV7-3 and TRBJ1-1; tentatively, D is TRBD1 (5 bases). CDR3 length: 13 amino acids. CDR1 SGHTA and CDR2 FQGTGA come from the germline V gene. As DNA, the CDR3 is TGTGCCAGCAGCACAGGCGGACTGACTGAAGATTTCTTT. The encoded protein is CASSTGGLTEDFF.